A single sample is the source of the 13 T cell receptor beta chains below, sequenced in a study of response to subunit inactivated influenza vaccine (dated by TCRdb to between 2018 and 2020). Receptor libraries were prepared by RT-PCR. TCRdb shows the sequencer as Illumina HiSeq 2500. TCRdb handled the public reads itself, with Q25 trimming in fastp and clone calling in MiXCR, and kept productive beta chains. Each entry merges the rows of one CDR3 protein and shows their most common DNA and genes. The sample data list roughly 700,000 distinct CDR3 sequences, and approximately 13% of these were observed just once. The biggest ten clones account for around 7% of the sample. The starting material was PBMCs from blood, obtained approximately 15 days before vaccination. These receptor sequences come from a man aged 45-65 years who received an inactivated influenza vaccine. Donor details come from another sample of the same person, matched by shared clones.

The V and J genes are TRBV5-6 and TRBJ2-5, with D unresolved. The CDR3 loop spans 14 amino acids. Deletions cut 6 bases from V and 5 bases from J, with 17 bases between. Germline values: CDR1 SGHDT, CDR2 YYEEEE. In nucleotides, the CDR3 is TGTGCCAGCACTCCAGCCGGTCCTGGCGAGACCCAGTACTTC. This gives the protein CASTPAGPGETQYF.

The rearrangement uses TRBV7-6 and TRBJ2-2, with 14 bases matching TRBD2. Germline V CDR1 and CDR2: SGHVS, FNYEAQ. The CDR3 contains 18 residues. V shed 5 bases, J shed 6 bases, and the junction held 11 bases outside the gene matches. The chain's CDR3 is CASSGLGLAGARSGELFF. As DNA, the CDR3 is TGTGCCAGCAGCGGGCTGGGACTAGCGGGAGCTAGATCCGGGGAGCTGTTTTTT.

The V call is TRBV6-2 or TRBV6-3, the J call TRBJ2-6; 10 nucleotides match TRBD2. Per germline, CDR1 MNHEY and CDR2 SVGEGT. Germline trimming cut 2 bases from V and 2 bases from J; bases unmatched to any gene: 9. This CDR3 is 19 amino acids long. Here the CDR3 DNA reads TGTGCCAGCAGTTACCCCCGGACTAGCGGTTCGACTGGGGCCAACGTCCTGACTTTC. It translates to CASSYPRTSGSTGANVLTF.

This clonotype has ten or more counts. The chain joins TRBV7-2 to TRBJ1-2; TRBD1 might be the D (5 bases). V was pared by 7 bases and J by 2 bases, with 8 bases between. The CDR3 covers 12 residues. Germline CDR1 reads SGHTA; CDR2 reads FQGNSA. The CDR3 region has the DNA TGTGCCAGCACCGGACAAAACTATGGCTACACCTTC. Its translation: CASTGQNYGYTF.

This clonotype appeared a few times. The J gene is TRBJ2-5, the V gene TRBV7-9; D is perhaps TRBD1 or TRBD2 (5 bases each). The V gene's germline CDR1 is SEHNR and CDR2 FQNEAQ (reference sequence). Trimming removed 4 bases at V and 5 bases at J, with 11 bases between. CDR3 size: 13 residues. In nucleotides, the CDR3 is TGTGCCAGCAGCTCGGGGCACCTGGAGACCCAGTACTTC. Encoded protein: CASSSGHLETQYF.

The chain has TRBV7-9 and TRBJ2-2; TRBD1 aligns across 9 bases. CDR1 and CDR2 from the germline V gene are SEHNR and FQNEAQ (reference sequence). Trimming took 5 bases from V and 4 from J; bases not matched to a gene: 5. The CDR3 totals 15 residues. The CDR3 sequence: CASSQGTGRTGELFF. CDR3 nucleotides: TGTGCCAGCAGCCAAGGGACAGGGCGCACCGGGGAGCTGTTTTTT.

This clonotype was found a few times. The chain couples TRBV6-1 to TRBJ1-5; perhaps TRBD1 as D (5 bases). CDR1 and CDR2 from the germline V gene are MNHNS and SASEGT. V lost 2 bases and J 4 bases, leaving 15 bases between the germline ends. The CDR3 contains 16 residues. Here the CDR3 reads CASSEFLPGTNQPQHF. The CDR3 nucleotides read TGTGCCAGCAGTGAATTTTTACCAGGGACTAATCAGCCCCAGCATTTT.

Regarding this clonotype: A clone one base away is much larger, so this may be a read error. The CDR3 reads CSVGPGSQETQYF. CDR3 sequence (DNA): TGCAGCGTTGGTCCGGGGAGCCAAGAGACCCAGTACTTC. This chain uses TRBV29-1 with TRBJ2-5; a possible D gene is TRBD2 (5 bases). The CDR3 has 13 amino acids. From germline, CDR1 is SQVTM and CDR2 ANQGSEA. The ends were cut back, 4 bases at V and 1 base at J, with 10 bases in the middle.

V gene TRBV3-1 combines with J gene TRBJ2-2; 9 bases map to TRBD2. The junction had 8 bases not matched to a gene; V was cut back by 0 bases and J by 0 bases. Germline CDR1 LGHDT, CDR2 YNNKEL (reference sequence). This CDR3 region has 19 residues. CDR3 loop: CASSQDMRLAGPNTGELFF. The CDR3 DNA reads as TGTGCCAGCAGCCAAGATATGCGGCTAGCGGGGCCGAACACCGGGGAGCTGTTTTTT.

This clonotype was seen ten or more times. The chain uses TRBV5-8 and TRBJ2-1, with TRBD2 matching 9 bases. From germline, CDR1 is SGHTS and CDR2 YDEGEE. This CDR3 has 15 residues. V shed 0 bases, J shed 7 bases, and the junction held 5 bases outside the gene matches. This CDR3 reads CASSLAAGGQNEQFF. CDR3 nucleotide sequence: TGTGCCAGCAGCTTGGCGGCGGGGGGGCAGAATGAGCAGTTCTTC.

This clonotype came up many times. The gene calls are TRBV5-6 and TRBJ2-7; 13 positions agree with TRBD2. The CDR3 is 15 residues long. The germline CDR1 and CDR2 sequences are SGHDT and YYEEEE. V was clipped by 5 bases and J by 2 bases; unmatched bases: 4. The CDR3 loop reads CASSRLAGGTYEQYF. The DNA of the CDR3 is TGTGCCAGCAGTCGACTAGCGGGGGGTACCTACGAGCAGTACTTC.

CDR3 region: CASSLGLAYDYEQYF. CDR3 coding DNA: TGTGCCAGCAGCCTTGGACTAGCGTACGACTACGAGCAGTACTTC. The chain couples TRBV7-2 to TRBJ2-7, with 9 bases that match TRBD2. Germline V gene lookup returns CDR1 SGHTA and CDR2 FQGNSA. The CDR3 is made up of 15 amino acids. The V gene end was trimmed by 5 bases and the J gene end by 3 bases; junction bases not matched to a gene: 8.

This clonotype was seen a handful of times. The V and J genes are TRBV28 and TRBJ2-5; 9 positions match TRBD1. Losses at the gene ends were 3 bases for V and 4 bases for J; bases not matched to a gene: 6. The CDR3 sequence is 15 residues long. The germline CDR1 and CDR2 sequences are MDHEN and SYDVKM. CDR3: CASSFLRTGVETQYF. The CDR3, as DNA: TGTGCCAGCAGTTTCCTCAGGACAGGGGTAGAGACCCAGTACTTC.